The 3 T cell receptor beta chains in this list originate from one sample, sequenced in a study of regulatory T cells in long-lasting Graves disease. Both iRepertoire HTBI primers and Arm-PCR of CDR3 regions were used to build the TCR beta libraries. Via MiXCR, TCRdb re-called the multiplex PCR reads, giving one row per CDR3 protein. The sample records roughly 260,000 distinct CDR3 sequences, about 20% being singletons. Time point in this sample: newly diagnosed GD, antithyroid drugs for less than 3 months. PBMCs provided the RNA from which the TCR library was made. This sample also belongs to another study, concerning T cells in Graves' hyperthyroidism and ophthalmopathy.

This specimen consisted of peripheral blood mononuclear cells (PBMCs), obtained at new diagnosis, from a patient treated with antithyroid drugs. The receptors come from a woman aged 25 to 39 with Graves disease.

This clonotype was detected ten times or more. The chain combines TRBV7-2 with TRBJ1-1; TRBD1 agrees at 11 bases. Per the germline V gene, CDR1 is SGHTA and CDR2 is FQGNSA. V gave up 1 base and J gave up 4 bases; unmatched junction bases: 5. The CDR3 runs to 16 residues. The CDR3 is CASSLDWTGGPTEAFF. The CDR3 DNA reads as TGTGCCAGCAGCTTAGATTGGACAGGGGGCCCCACTGAAGCTTTCTTT.

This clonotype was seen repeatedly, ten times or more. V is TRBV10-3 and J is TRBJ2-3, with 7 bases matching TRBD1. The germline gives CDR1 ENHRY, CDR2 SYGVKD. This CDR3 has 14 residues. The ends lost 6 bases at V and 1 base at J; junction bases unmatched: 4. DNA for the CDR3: TGTGCCATCAGGTCCGGGACAGGCACAGATACGCAGTATTTT. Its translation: CAIRSGTGTDTQYF.

The CDR3 DNA reads TGTGCCAGCAGCTTGAACAGGGACACCGGGGAGCTGTTTTTT. This sequence encodes CASSLNRDTGELFF. The chain uses TRBV7-8 and TRBJ2-2; TRBD1 is a possible D gene (6 bases). With 3 bases removed from V and 3 bases from J, the gap between germline ends came to 8 bases. CDR3 length: 14 residues. CDR1 and CDR2 from the germline V gene are SGHVS and FQNEAQ.